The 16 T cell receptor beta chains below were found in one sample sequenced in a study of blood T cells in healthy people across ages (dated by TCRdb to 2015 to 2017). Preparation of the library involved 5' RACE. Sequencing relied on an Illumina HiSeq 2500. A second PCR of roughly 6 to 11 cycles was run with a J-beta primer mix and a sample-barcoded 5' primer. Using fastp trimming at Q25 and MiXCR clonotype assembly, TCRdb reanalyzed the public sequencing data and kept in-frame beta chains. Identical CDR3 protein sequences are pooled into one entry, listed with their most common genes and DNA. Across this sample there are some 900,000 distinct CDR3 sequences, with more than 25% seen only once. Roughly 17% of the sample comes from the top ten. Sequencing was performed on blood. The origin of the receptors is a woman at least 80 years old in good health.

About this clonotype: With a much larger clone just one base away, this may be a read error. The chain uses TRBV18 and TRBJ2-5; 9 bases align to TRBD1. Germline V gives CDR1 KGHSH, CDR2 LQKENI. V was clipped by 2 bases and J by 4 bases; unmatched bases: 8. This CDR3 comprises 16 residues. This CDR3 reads CASSPRATGGRETQYF. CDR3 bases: TGTGCCAGCTCACCAAGAGCGACAGGGGGAAGAGAGACCCAGTACTTC.

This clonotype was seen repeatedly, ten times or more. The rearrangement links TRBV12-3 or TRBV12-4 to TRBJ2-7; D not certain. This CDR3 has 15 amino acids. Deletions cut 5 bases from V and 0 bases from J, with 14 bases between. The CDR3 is CASSRHTIFSYEQYF. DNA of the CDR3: TGTGCCAGCAGTCGACATACCATCTTCTCCTACGAGCAGTACTTC.

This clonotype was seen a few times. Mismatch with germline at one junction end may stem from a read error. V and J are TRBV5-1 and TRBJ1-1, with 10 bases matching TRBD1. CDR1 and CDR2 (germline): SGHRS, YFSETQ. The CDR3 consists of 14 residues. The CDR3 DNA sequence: TGCGCCAGCAGGGTGGGACAGGGGAACACCGAAGCTTTCTTT. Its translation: CASRVGQGNTEAFF.

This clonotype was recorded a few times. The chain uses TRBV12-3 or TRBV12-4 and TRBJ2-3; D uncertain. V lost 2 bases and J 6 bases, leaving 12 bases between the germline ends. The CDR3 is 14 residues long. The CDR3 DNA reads TGTGCCAGCAGTTTAAGTCCGAGAGTGGATACGCAGTATTTT. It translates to CASSLSPRVDTQYF.

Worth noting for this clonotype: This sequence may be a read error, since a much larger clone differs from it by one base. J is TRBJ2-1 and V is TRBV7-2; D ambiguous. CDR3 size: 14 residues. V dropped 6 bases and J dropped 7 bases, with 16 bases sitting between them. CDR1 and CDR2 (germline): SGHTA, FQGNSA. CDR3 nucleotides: TGTGCCAGCAGGTTATCCGGGTTGCTGAATGAGCAGTTCTTC. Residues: CASRLSGLLNEQFF.

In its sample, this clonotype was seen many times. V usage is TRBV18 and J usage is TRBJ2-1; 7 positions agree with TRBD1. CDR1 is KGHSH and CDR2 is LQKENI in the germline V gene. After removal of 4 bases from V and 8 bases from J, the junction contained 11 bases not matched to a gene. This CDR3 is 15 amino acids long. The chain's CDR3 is CASSHGTVPADEQFF. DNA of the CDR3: TGTGCCAGCTCACACGGGACAGTTCCTGCCGATGAGCAGTTCTTC.

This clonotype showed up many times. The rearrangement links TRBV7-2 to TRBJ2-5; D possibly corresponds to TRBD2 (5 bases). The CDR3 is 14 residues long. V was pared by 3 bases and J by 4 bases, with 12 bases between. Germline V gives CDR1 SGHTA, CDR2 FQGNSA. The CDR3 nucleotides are TGTGCCAGCAGCTTGGTAGCGCAGGTAGAGACCCAGTACTTC. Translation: CASSLVAQVETQYF.

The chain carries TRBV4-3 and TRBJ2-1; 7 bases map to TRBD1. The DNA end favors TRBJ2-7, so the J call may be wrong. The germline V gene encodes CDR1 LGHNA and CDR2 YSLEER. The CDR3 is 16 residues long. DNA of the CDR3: TGCGCCAGCAGCCAAGAGTTAGGACAGGCCTACAATGAGCAGTACTTC. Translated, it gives CASSQELGQAYNEQYF.

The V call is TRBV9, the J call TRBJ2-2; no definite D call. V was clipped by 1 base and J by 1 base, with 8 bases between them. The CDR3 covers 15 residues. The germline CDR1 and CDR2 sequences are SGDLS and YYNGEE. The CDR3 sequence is CASSVLSLNTGELFF. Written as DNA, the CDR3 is TGTGCCAGCAGCGTACTCAGTTTGAACACCGGGGAGCTGTTTTTT.

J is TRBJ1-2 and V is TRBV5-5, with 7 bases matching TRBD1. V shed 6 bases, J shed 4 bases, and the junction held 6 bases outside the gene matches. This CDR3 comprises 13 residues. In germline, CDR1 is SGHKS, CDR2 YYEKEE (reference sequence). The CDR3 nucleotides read TGTGCCAGCACCCCGGAGGGGGCCTATGGCTACACCTTC. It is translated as CASTPEGAYGYTF.

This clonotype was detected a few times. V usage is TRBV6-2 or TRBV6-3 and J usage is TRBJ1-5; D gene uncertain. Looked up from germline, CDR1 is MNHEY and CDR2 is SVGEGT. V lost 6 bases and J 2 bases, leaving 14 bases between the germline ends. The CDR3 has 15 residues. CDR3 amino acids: CASSTRSAGNQPQHF. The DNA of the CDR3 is TGTGCCAGCAGCACCCGTTCAGCGGGCAATCAGCCCCAGCATTTT.

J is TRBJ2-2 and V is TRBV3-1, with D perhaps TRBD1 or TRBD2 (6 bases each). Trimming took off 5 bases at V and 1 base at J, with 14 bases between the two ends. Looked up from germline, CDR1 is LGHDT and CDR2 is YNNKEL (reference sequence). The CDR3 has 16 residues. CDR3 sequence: CASSSGGGRNTGELFF. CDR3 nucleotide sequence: TGTGCCAGCAGCTCTGGAGGGGGGCGGAACACCGGGGAGCTGTTTTTT.

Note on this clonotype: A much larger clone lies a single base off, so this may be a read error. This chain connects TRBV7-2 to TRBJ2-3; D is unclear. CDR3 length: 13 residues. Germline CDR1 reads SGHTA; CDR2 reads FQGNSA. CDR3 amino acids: CASSFRVTDAQYF. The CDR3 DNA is TGTGCCAGCAGCTTCCGGGTCACAGATGCGCAGTATTTT.

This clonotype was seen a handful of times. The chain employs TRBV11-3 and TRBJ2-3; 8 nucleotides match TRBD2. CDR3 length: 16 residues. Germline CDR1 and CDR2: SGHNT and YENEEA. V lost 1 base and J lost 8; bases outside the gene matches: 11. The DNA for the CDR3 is TGTGCCAGCAGCTTAGTGGTAGCGGGACTAGTCGTTACGCAGTATTTT. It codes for CASSLVVAGLVVTQYF.

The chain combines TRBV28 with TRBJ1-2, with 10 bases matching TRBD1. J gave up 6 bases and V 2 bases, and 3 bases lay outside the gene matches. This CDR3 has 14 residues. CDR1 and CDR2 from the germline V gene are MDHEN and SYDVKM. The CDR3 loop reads CASSLDRGLNGYTF. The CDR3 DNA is TGTGCCAGCAGTTTAGACAGGGGGCTTAATGGCTACACCTTC.

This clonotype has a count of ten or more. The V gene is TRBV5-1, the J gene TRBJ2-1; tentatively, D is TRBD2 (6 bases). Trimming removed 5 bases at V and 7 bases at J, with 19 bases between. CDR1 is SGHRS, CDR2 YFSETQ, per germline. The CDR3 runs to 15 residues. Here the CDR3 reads CASSLRTLGGNEQFF. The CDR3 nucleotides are TGCGCCAGCAGTCTCCGGACTTTGGGGGGAAATGAGCAGTTCTTC.